This is a list of T cell receptor beta chains from one sample in a study of T-cell reconstitution after alpha-beta-depleted transplantation in children. TCRdb recomputed calls from the PCR reads with MiXCR, one row per CDR3 protein. Seen here are thousands of distinct CDR3 sequences, 20% to 25% observed once, and the top ten hold about 25%. The sequencing used PBMCs, mostly from graft donor cells, collected 60 days after TCRalphabeta/CD19-depleted stem cell transplant. These receptors came from a male patient between 2 and 9 years old who had a stem cell transplant for acute lymphoblastic leukemia, so the T cells may come from the graft donor. Both conserved end residues are part of each CDR3. The order of the fields is CDR3 DNA, CDR3 protein, J gene, D gene, clone size, V gene. A D gene is named only where the DNA matches it firmly. A clone size is listed for some rows: how often the clone was seen (once, few, many), or a class if it is expanded.

CDR3nt: TGTGCCAGCAGCTTAATCCGCCTAGGCGAATTTGGCCTGACCACAGATACGCAGTATTTT; CDR3aa: CASSLIRLGEFGLTTDTQYF; j_gene: TRBJ2-3; d_gene: -; abundance: medium-sized; v_gene: TRBV7-9
CDR3nt: TGTGCCACCAGCAGGGAGATTAGCGGTTTTAGCACAGATACGCAGTATTTT; CDR3aa: CATSREISGFSTDTQYF; j_gene: TRBJ2-3; d_gene: -; abundance: -; v_gene: TRBV15
CDR3nt: TGCAGCGTTGAAAGGGATTACACCTTC; CDR3aa: CSVERDYTF; j_gene: TRBJ1-2; d_gene: -; abundance: -; v_gene: TRBV29-1
CDR3nt: TGTGCCAGCAGCCCTAATACTAGAACTGAGCAGTTCTTC; CDR3aa: CASSPNTRTEQFF; j_gene: TRBJ2-1; d_gene: -; abundance: -; v_gene: TRBV7-2
CDR3nt: TGTGCCAGCAGTTTCCCAGGTTGGGGTGGCTACACCTTC; CDR3aa: CASSFPGWGGYTF; j_gene: TRBJ1-2; d_gene: -; abundance: medium-sized; v_gene: TRBV28
CDR3nt: TGTGCCAACAGAGGGGATGGTAATGAAAAACTGTTTTTT; CDR3aa: CANRGDGNEKLFF; j_gene: TRBJ1-4; d_gene: -; abundance: many; v_gene: TRBV12-3/TRBV12-4
CDR3nt: TGCGCCAGCAGGATCAGCAGGGAAGGGAGTCACGAGCAGTACTTC; CDR3aa: CASRISREGSHEQYF; j_gene: TRBJ2-7; d_gene: -; abundance: -; v_gene: TRBV23-1
CDR3nt: TGTGCCAGCAGTTATATGGGGGTCTCAGAGACCCAGTACTTC; CDR3aa: CASSYMGVSETQYF; j_gene: TRBJ2-5; d_gene: -; abundance: many; v_gene: TRBV5-6
CDR3nt: TGTGCCAGCAATGAAATCTCCTACGAGCAGTACTTC; CDR3aa: CASNEISYEQYF; j_gene: TRBJ2-7; d_gene: -; abundance: many; v_gene: TRBV2
CDR3nt: TGTGCCAGCAGCCGACTAGCGGGAGTATCCCGGGGCTACAATGAGCAGTTCTTC; CDR3aa: CASSRLAGVSRGYNEQFF; j_gene: TRBJ2-1; d_gene: TRBD2; abundance: many; v_gene: TRBV11-1
CDR3nt: TGTGCCAGCAGTCGACAGGCGATGAACACCGGGGAGCTGTTTTTT; CDR3aa: CASSRQAMNTGELFF; j_gene: TRBJ2-2; d_gene: -; abundance: -; v_gene: TRBV6-1
CDR3nt: TGTGCCAGCAGTTTAAGAGGGTCCGGGGGTTCGAGCAATCAGCCCCAGCATTTT; CDR3aa: CASSLRGSGGSSNQPQHF; j_gene: TRBJ1-5; d_gene: -; abundance: many; v_gene: TRBV28
CDR3nt: TGCAGTGCTTTGGGGAGGAGCTCCTATAATTCACCCCTCCACTTT; CDR3aa: CSALGRSSYNSPLHF; j_gene: TRBJ1-6; d_gene: -; abundance: many; v_gene: TRBV20-1
CDR3nt: TGCAGCGTTGATCGTACGGACAGGGGGCTTGGGGCCAACGTCCTGACTTTC; CDR3aa: CSVDRTDRGLGANVLTF; j_gene: TRBJ2-6; d_gene: TRBD1; abundance: many; v_gene: TRBV29-1
CDR3nt: TGTGCCAGCAGCTCAACCGGAGAGCAGTACTTC; CDR3aa: CASSSTGEQYF; j_gene: TRBJ2-7; d_gene: -; abundance: many; v_gene: TRBV7-8
CDR3nt: TGTGCCAGCATCCTATCTTCTGAAGCTTTCTTT; CDR3aa: CASILSSEAFF; j_gene: TRBJ1-1; d_gene: -; abundance: medium-sized; v_gene: TRBV12-3/TRBV12-4
CDR3nt: TGTGCCAGCAGTTACTCCGTAAAGGTTACGGGCACCTTC; CDR3aa: CASSYSVKVTGTF; j_gene: TRBJ1-2; d_gene: -; abundance: medium-sized; v_gene: TRBV6-5
CDR3nt: TGTGCCAGCAGCTTAGATTTAAAGGGACAAAAGAACACTGAAGCTTTCTTT; CDR3aa: CASSLDLKGQKNTEAFF; j_gene: TRBJ1-1; d_gene: -; abundance: many; v_gene: TRBV11-3
CDR3nt: TGTGCCAGTAGTCGGCTAGCGGGTCCTCAAGAGACCCAGTACTTC; CDR3aa: CASSRLAGPQETQYF; j_gene: TRBJ2-5; d_gene: TRBD2; abundance: medium-sized; v_gene: TRBV19
CDR3nt: TGTGCCAGCAGCTTAGTACTACACGAGCAGTACTTC; CDR3aa: CASSLVLHEQYF; j_gene: TRBJ2-7; d_gene: -; abundance: large; v_gene: TRBV13
CDR3nt: TGCGCCAGCAGCTCCGGGTCAGGGGTCCCCGGAACTGAAGCTTTCTTT; CDR3aa: CASSSGSGVPGTEAFF; j_gene: TRBJ1-1; d_gene: -; abundance: many; v_gene: TRBV5-1
CDR3nt: TGTGCCAGCAGCTTAAGGGGGAGATATGGCTACACCTTC; CDR3aa: CASSLRGRYGYTF; j_gene: TRBJ1-2; d_gene: -; abundance: -; v_gene: TRBV7-9
CDR3nt: TGTGCCAGCAGCTTAGCGGGACAGGGGGCCGAGCAGTACTTC; CDR3aa: CASSLAGQGAEQYF; j_gene: TRBJ2-7; d_gene: TRBD1; abundance: -; v_gene: TRBV7-9
CDR3nt: TGCGCCAGCAGCCAAGTTCAGGGGGCAGACCCCTCTGGGGCCAACGTCCTGACTTTC; CDR3aa: CASSQVQGADPSGANVLTF; j_gene: TRBJ2-6; d_gene: TRBD1; abundance: -; v_gene: TRBV4-1
CDR3nt: TGTGCCAGCAGCCAAGGACAGCCAGACTCTGGAAACACCATATATTTT; CDR3aa: CASSQGQPDSGNTIYF; j_gene: TRBJ1-3; d_gene: -; abundance: many; v_gene: TRBV14
CDR3nt: TGTGCCAGCAGCGGGCCCGCGGGGAATGAGCAGTTCTTC; CDR3aa: CASSGPAGNEQFF; j_gene: TRBJ2-1; d_gene: -; abundance: few; v_gene: TRBV21-1
CDR3nt: TGCAGTGCTAGAACTGGGACTAGCGGATACACAGATACGCAGTATTTT; CDR3aa: CSARTGTSGYTDTQYF; j_gene: TRBJ2-3; d_gene: TRBD2; abundance: -; v_gene: TRBV20-1
CDR3nt: TGTGCCAGCAGTTATTACGACAGAGAGGGACTAGCGGACTCCTACAATGAGCAGTTCTTC; CDR3aa: CASSYYDREGLADSYNEQFF; j_gene: TRBJ2-1; d_gene: TRBD2; abundance: many; v_gene: TRBV6-9
CDR3nt: TGTGCCAGCAGCTTAGAGGCTAGCGCCGCCTACGAGCAGTACTTC; CDR3aa: CASSLEASAAYEQYF; j_gene: TRBJ2-7; d_gene: -; abundance: many; v_gene: TRBV7-8
CDR3nt: TGTGCCATCAGGACACCGGGACAGGGGACTTATGGCTACACCTTC; CDR3aa: CAIRTPGQGTYGYTF; j_gene: TRBJ1-2; d_gene: TRBD1; abundance: many; v_gene: TRBV10-3
CDR3nt: TGCGCCAGCAGCTTGGGCAGGGTTATATATGAGCAGTTCTTC; CDR3aa: CASSLGRVIYEQFF; j_gene: TRBJ2-1; d_gene: -; abundance: large; v_gene: TRBV5-1
CDR3nt: TGCGCCAGCACGGTGGGGGGTCGGGGCACTGAAGCTTTCTTT; CDR3aa: CASTVGGRGTEAFF; j_gene: TRBJ1-1; d_gene: -; abundance: medium-sized; v_gene: TRBV5-1
CDR3nt: TGTACCTGCAGTTTAGCGCTAACCGGGGTGCGGGCCAAAAACATTCAGTACTTC; CDR3aa: CTCSLALTGVRAKNIQYF; j_gene: TRBJ2-4; d_gene: -; abundance: -; v_gene: TRBV12-3/TRBV12-4
CDR3nt: TGCGCCAGCAGCCGGGCTCCTTTCTTAGCGGGAGGGTATGAAGAGACCCAGTACTTC; CDR3aa: CASSRAPFLAGGYEETQYF; j_gene: TRBJ2-5; d_gene: TRBD2; abundance: many; v_gene: TRBV4-3
CDR3nt: TGTGCCAGCAGCAACGGGGTTCAAGAGACCCAGTACTTC; CDR3aa: CASSNGVQETQYF; j_gene: TRBJ2-5; d_gene: -; abundance: many; v_gene: TRBV21-1
CDR3nt: TGTGCCAGCAGCCGTACCGGGACAACTACCTACAATGAGCAGTTCTTC; CDR3aa: CASSRTGTTTYNEQFF; j_gene: TRBJ2-1; d_gene: -; abundance: hyperexpanded; v_gene: TRBV5-6
CDR3nt: TGTGCCAGCAGCCCCCCTTACGGACAGCAGTACTTC; CDR3aa: CASSPPYGQQYF; j_gene: TRBJ2-7; d_gene: -; abundance: -; v_gene: TRBV3-1
CDR3nt: TGCGCCAGCAGCCAAGTGGTTGGGTACGAGCAGTACTTC; CDR3aa: CASSQVVGYEQYF; j_gene: TRBJ2-7; d_gene: -; abundance: many; v_gene: TRBV4-1
CDR3nt: TGTGCCAGCAGCGTAGGTCGGTTAGCGGGAGGGCCTCCTCCAGAGACCCAGTACTTC; CDR3aa: CASSVGRLAGGPPPETQYF; j_gene: TRBJ2-5; d_gene: TRBD2; abundance: -; v_gene: TRBV9
CDR3nt: TGCAGCGTTGAACCGGGGACTAGCGGGAGAGAGTCTTACAATGAGCAGTTCTTC; CDR3aa: CSVEPGTSGRESYNEQFF; j_gene: TRBJ2-1; d_gene: TRBD2; abundance: many; v_gene: TRBV29-1
CDR3nt: TGTGCCAGCAGTTTTCAAAACTCCTACGAGCAGTACTTC; CDR3aa: CASSFQNSYEQYF; j_gene: TRBJ2-7; d_gene: -; abundance: medium-sized; v_gene: TRBV27
CDR3nt: TGTGCCAGCTCATATAGACAGGGGGCGGGGGAGCAGTACTTC; CDR3aa: CASSYRQGAGEQYF; j_gene: TRBJ2-7; d_gene: TRBD1; abundance: many; v_gene: TRBV18
CDR3nt: TGTGCCAGCAGCGCAGACAGGGGGCGTGAGGCCGGGGAGCTGTTTTTT; CDR3aa: CASSADRGREAGELFF; j_gene: TRBJ2-2; d_gene: TRBD1; abundance: many; v_gene: TRBV9
CDR3nt: TGTGCCAGCAGCTTCCGTTTGAGGCTAGCGGAGCTACCCTCCTACAATGAGCAGTTCTTC; CDR3aa: CASSFRLRLAELPSYNEQFF; j_gene: TRBJ2-1; d_gene: TRBD2; abundance: many; v_gene: TRBV7-9
CDR3nt: TGTGCCAGCTCACCACCCAGGACAAGGTCCTCACTCAAGGAGCCTGGAAACACCATATATTTT; CDR3aa: CASSPPRTRSSLKEPGNTIYF; j_gene: TRBJ1-3; d_gene: -; abundance: many; v_gene: TRBV18
CDR3nt: TGTGCCAGCAGCTTAGCGGGGGGGAGCTCCTACGAGCAGTACTTC; CDR3aa: CASSLAGGSSYEQYF; j_gene: TRBJ2-7; d_gene: TRBD2; abundance: -; v_gene: TRBV7-2
CDR3nt: TGTGCCAGCAGCTTAGTTACGGGGATGAACACCGGGGAGCTGTTTTTT; CDR3aa: CASSLVTGMNTGELFF; j_gene: TRBJ2-2; d_gene: -; abundance: many; v_gene: TRBV7-2
CDR3nt: TGTGCCAGCAGTTTCGGGCCTGTCGGCGGGAGGATACCCTACAATGAGCAGTTCTTC; CDR3aa: CASSFGPVGGRIPYNEQFF; j_gene: TRBJ2-1; d_gene: TRBD2; abundance: few; v_gene: TRBV12-3/TRBV12-4
CDR3nt: TGCGCCAGCAGCTCAAGGAAACTAGCGGGAGGGAAGGACTCCTACGAGCAGTACTTC; CDR3aa: CASSSRKLAGGKDSYEQYF; j_gene: TRBJ2-7; d_gene: TRBD2; abundance: many; v_gene: TRBV5-1
CDR3nt: TGTGCCAGCAGCTTCCCGGGGGAGAACACTGAAGCTTTCTTT; CDR3aa: CASSFPGENTEAFF; j_gene: TRBJ1-1; d_gene: -; abundance: few; v_gene: TRBV5-6
CDR3nt: TGTGCCAGCAGTTACTCAGGGGGAGTTCAGACCCAGTACTTC; CDR3aa: CASSYSGGVQTQYF; j_gene: TRBJ2-5; d_gene: -; abundance: -; v_gene: TRBV6-2/TRBV6-3
CDR3nt: TGTGCCAGCAGCTTAGCGGGTCGGGAGACTAGCGATGGCACAGATACGCAGTATTTT; CDR3aa: CASSLAGRETSDGTDTQYF; j_gene: TRBJ2-3; d_gene: TRBD2; abundance: many; v_gene: TRBV7-8
CDR3nt: TGTGCCAGCAGCTGGACTACGGGACAGGGGTATGAAGTCGGTGAAAAACTGTTTTTT; CDR3aa: CASSWTTGQGYEVGEKLFF; j_gene: TRBJ1-4; d_gene: TRBD1; abundance: many; v_gene: TRBV7-9
CDR3nt: TGTGCCAGCAGCCAAGAGCTAGGAGGGACCCAGTACTTC; CDR3aa: CASSQELGGTQYF; j_gene: TRBJ2-5; d_gene: -; abundance: many; v_gene: TRBV14
CDR3nt: TGCAGTGCTACTCCCGGGACAGGGATTAAGACCCAGTACTTC; CDR3aa: CSATPGTGIKTQYF; j_gene: TRBJ2-5; d_gene: TRBD1; abundance: many; v_gene: TRBV20-1
CDR3nt: TGTGCCAGCAGTGGACCGCCGGGACAGGGTATCCACGAGCAGTACTTC; CDR3aa: CASSGPPGQGIHEQYF; j_gene: TRBJ2-7; d_gene: TRBD1; abundance: many; v_gene: TRBV12-3/TRBV12-4
CDR3nt: TGTGCCAGCAGCTTACACAGCGGGGGCTACAATGAGCAGTTCTTC; CDR3aa: CASSLHSGGYNEQFF; j_gene: TRBJ2-1; d_gene: TRBD2; abundance: -; v_gene: TRBV7-6
CDR3nt: TGTGCCAGCAGCCCGGCGGAGGACACCGGGGAGCTGTTTTTT; CDR3aa: CASSPAEDTGELFF; j_gene: TRBJ2-2; d_gene: -; abundance: medium-sized; v_gene: TRBV7-9
CDR3nt: TGCAGCGTTGCCCCATTATACTCCTACGAGCAGTACTTC; CDR3aa: CSVAPLYSYEQYF; j_gene: TRBJ2-7; d_gene: -; abundance: -; v_gene: TRBV29-1